This T cell receptor (beta chain) came from a study of cytomegalovirus exposure and HLA in healthy donors. From germline, CDR1 is SGHRS and CDR2 YFSETQ. The CDR3 has 15 residues. V gave up 3 bases and J gave up 1 base; unmatched junction bases: 4. PCR was performed using 60 Vbeta and 13 Jbeta primers. Per the original methods: Approximately 11 million of 80 million or so unique TCR beta chains were shared, per a later count. Sequenced by immunoSEQ multiplex PCR; TCRdb stores in-frame clones only, minus some. V and J calls and clone size follow that table, whereas D and trimming were derived from the DNA. Of more than 90,000 clones in the sample, around four fifths were seen once. A note on this clone: Its antigen is as yet unknown.

Overall study findings and caveats: A missense DCLRE1C variant was associated with V- and J-gene trimming of TCR beta chains in a later analysis, and an independent cohort replicated the association. The study carried out a later analysis of TCR beta sequences. It associated some 17,000 of them with specific HLA alleles at a false discovery rate of 0.05. Several of the most significant clusters appeared, in a later analysis, to be linked to common viral pathogens.

The genes are TRBV5-1 and TRBJ2-5; 9 nucleotides match TRBD2. The clonotype originates from a man aged 35-49 years in good health and CMV-seropositive. The sequenced sample consisted of PBMCs. CDR3 DNA sequence: TGCGCCAGCAGCTCCGGGACTAGCTTCCAAGAGACCCAGTACTTC. It encodes CASSSGTSFQETQYF.